Listed below are T cell receptor beta chains from one sample, sequenced in a study of T cell responses to AZD1222 COVID-19 vaccine. Repertoires were generated with immunoSEQ multiplex PCR, while TCRdb's copy carries only in-frame clones and drops some. The repertoire holds about 150,000 clones, with about 93% as singletons. Sample: peripheral blood, taken on day 0 of MenACWY control vaccination. These TCRs come from an adult in good health. The CDR3 runs from the conserved cysteine through the conserved F or W. The D gene is left open where the match is weak. For some rows the clone size is stated as once, few or many, or as a class when expanded; others skip it.

j_call d_call clone_size cdr3_length v_call cdr3_nt cdr3_aa
TRBJ2-6 . . 17 TRBV4-2 TGTGCCAGCAGCCAGGGGGACGGAAGCTCTGGGGCCAACGTCCTGACTTTC CASSQGDGSSGANVLTF
TRBJ1-2 . . 15 TRBV19 TGTGCCAGTAGTATCGGAGGAAGCTACTTCCTGGGCTACACCTTC CASSIGGSYFLGYTF
TRBJ2-7 TRBD1 . 17 TRBV27 TGTGCCAGCAGCCCAGGACAGGGGCCCCTTTACTCCTACGAGCAGTACTTC CASSPGQGPLYSYEQYF
TRBJ2-7 TRBD2 . 18 TRBV9 TGTGCCAGCAGCCCAATTAGCTTGACTAGCGGGCTTCCCTACGAGCAGTACTTC CASSPISLTSGLPYEQYF
TRBJ1-3 TRBD1 . 14 TRBV27 TGTGCCAGCAGTAGCGGACAGGAGGAGAACACCATATATTTT CASSSGQEENTIYF
TRBJ2-7 TRBD2 . 16 TRBV28 TGTGCCAGCAGTGTAATAGCGGGACGAAAATTCTACGAGCAGTACTTC CASSVIAGRKFYEQYF
TRBJ2-2 . . 17 TRBV5-1 TGCGCCAGCAGCTTGGTTTATGGCGGAGGAGGTACCGGGGAGCTGTTTTTT CASSLVYGGGGTGELFF
TRBJ2-1 . . 13 TRBV2 TGTGCCAGCAGTTACTGGGACTTTGATGAGCAGTTCTTC CASSYWDFDEQFF
TRBJ1-2 . . 13 TRBV7-9 TGTGCCAGCAGCTTAGGAGGGGGGAATGGCTACACCTTC CASSLGGGNGYTF
TRBJ1-2 TRBD1 . 13 TRBV7-3 TGTGCCAGCAGAAAGGGACAGGGCTATGGCTACACCTTC CASRKGQGYGYTF
TRBJ2-7 . . 13 TRBV7-9 TGTGCCAGCAGCTTAGTGGGGAACTACGAGCAGTACTTC CASSLVGNYEQYF
TRBJ2-2 . . 14 TRBV6-1 TGTGCCAGCAGTTATGGTAGGGACCACGGGGAGCTGTTTTTT CASSYGRDHGELFF
TRBJ2-7 TRBD1 . 13 TRBV9 TGTGCCAGCAGCCAACTTGACAGGGCCGAGCAGTACTTC CASSQLDRAEQYF
TRBJ1-6 TRBD1 . 12 TRBV30 TGTGCCTGGGACAGGGAGAAATCACCCCTCCACTTT CAWDREKSPLHF
TRBJ1-5 . few 15 TRBV15 TGTGCCACCAGCAGAGCAGGGTACGGCAATCAGCCCCAGCATTTT CATSRAGYGNQPQHF
TRBJ1-6 TRBD1 few 16 TRBV3-1/TRBV3-2 TGTGCCAGCAGCCGATCACAGGGGGCAGGGAATTCACCCCTCCACTTT CASSRSQGAGNSPLHF
TRBJ1-1 . once 13 TRBV7-9 TGTGCCAGCAGCTCCCTAAGGGCTTCTGAAGCTTTCTTT CASSSLRASEAFF
TRBJ1-5 . . 21 TRBV28 TGTGCCAGCAGTTTATGGGGATTGGGGGGGCGGTCATCCTTTAGCAATCAGCCCCAGCATTTT CASSLWGLGGRSSFSNQPQHF
TRBJ2-7 TRBD1 . 15 TRBV6-5 TGTGCCAGCAGTTACTCCGGGACAGAGTCCTACGAGCAGTACTTC CASSYSGTESYEQYF
TRBJ2-7 . . 13 TRBV3-1/TRBV3-2 TGTGCCAGCAGCCAGGGCAGCTCCTACGAGCAGTACTTC CASSQGSSYEQYF
TRBJ2-1 . . 16 TRBV4-1 TGCGCCAGCAGCCATTCTGCGGAGAGCTCCTACAATGAGCAGTTCTTC CASSHSAESSYNEQFF
TRBJ1-2 . . 12 TRBV12-3/TRBV12-4 TGTGCCAGCAGTTTAAACAACTATGGCTACACCTTC CASSLNNYGYTF
TRBJ1-2 TRBD1 . 12 TRBV29-1 TGCAGCGGGAGGACAGGGGGAGGAGGCTACACCTTC CSGRTGGGGYTF
TRBJ2-3 . once 15 TRBV30 TGTGCCTGGAGTAGCGGTGGGGGAGGCACAGATACGCAGTATTTT CAWSSGGGGTDTQYF
TRBJ1-2 TRBD1 . 16 TRBV3-1/TRBV3-2 TGTGCCAGCAGCCGCGGGGCCCAGGGGGCAGTCTATGGCTACACCTTC CASSRGAQGAVYGYTF
TRBJ2-2 . once 16 TRBV7-6 TGTGCCAGCAGCTTAGGTCCAAGGACGAACACCGGGGAGCTGTTTTTT CASSLGPRTNTGELFF
TRBJ2-7 TRBD1 . 15 TRBV28 TGTGCCAGCAGTTTATGGGACAGGAATTCCTACGAGCAGTACTTC CASSLWDRNSYEQYF
TRBJ1-4 . . 12 TRBV30 TGTGCCTGGAGCCCCCGTAATGAAAAACTGTTTTTT CAWSPRNEKLFF
TRBJ1-1 . . 12 TRBV6-5 TGTGCCAGCAGTCTCCCCCTAACTGAAGCTTTCTTT CASSLPLTEAFF
TRBJ1-6 TRBD1 . 17 TRBV13 TGTGCCAGCAGCTTGTTAAAAGGACAGGGCCCAAGGCCACCCCTCCACTTT CASSLLKGQGPRPPLHF
TRBJ2-1 . . 13 TRBV6-2/TRBV6-3 TGTGCCAGCAGCCTCAGGGGATACAATGAGCAGTTCTTC CASSLRGYNEQFF
TRBJ1-2 TRBD1 . 13 TRBV27 TGTGCCAGCAGCCCCCGGACAGGGTTTGGCTACACCTTC CASSPRTGFGYTF
TRBJ2-1 . . 14 TRBV5-1 TGCGCCAGCAGCTTGGGGCGGTCTGGGAATGAGCAGTTCTTC CASSLGRSGNEQFF
TRBJ2-1 . . 13 TRBV27 TGTGCCAGCTCCAACCGGAGGGTCGATGAGCAGTTCTTC CASSNRRVDEQFF
TRBJ2-7 . . 13 TRBV6-1 TGTGCCAGCAGTGAAATGAGGGAATACGAGCAGTACTTC CASSEMREYEQYF
TRBJ2-4 . . 14 TRBV28 TGTGCCAGCAATCTTAGGGGAGCCAAAAACATTCAGTACTTC CASNLRGAKNIQYF
TRBJ2-1 TRBD2 . 15 TRBV18 TGTGCCAGCTCACCAGCAGGACTAGCGGGAGAGGAGCGGTTCTTC CASSPAGLAGEERFF
TRBJ2-5 TRBD1 . 14 TRBV6-5 TGTGCCAGCAGGCCGACAGGGAACAAAGAGACCCAGTACTTC CASRPTGNKETQYF
TRBJ1-2 . . 15 TRBV7-9 TGTGCCAGCAGCTTAGAGACTATACGGTTTGGTGGCTACACCTTC CASSLETIRFGGYTF
TRBJ1-2 TRBD1 . 15 TRBV19 TGTGCCAGTAGTATTGGGACAGGGGGGATCTATGGCTACACCTTC CASSIGTGGIYGYTF
TRBJ2-7 TRBD2 . 16 TRBV11-2 TGTGCCAGCAGCTTAGAAGCTGCGGGAGGGCCCTACGAGCAGTACTTC CASSLEAAGGPYEQYF
TRBJ1-1 . . 14 TRBV9 TGTGCCAGCAGCGTAGCTCAGAAGAACACTGAAGCTTTCTTT CASSVAQKNTEAFF
TRBJ2-1 . . 15 TRBV6-1 TGTGCCAGCAGTGAAAGACGAGGGGGGGCAAATGAGCAGTTCTTC CASSERRGGANEQFF
TRBJ2-7 . . 13 TRBV24-1 TGTGCCACCGGGGGCGCCTCGTCCTACGAGCAGTACTTC CATGGASSYEQYF